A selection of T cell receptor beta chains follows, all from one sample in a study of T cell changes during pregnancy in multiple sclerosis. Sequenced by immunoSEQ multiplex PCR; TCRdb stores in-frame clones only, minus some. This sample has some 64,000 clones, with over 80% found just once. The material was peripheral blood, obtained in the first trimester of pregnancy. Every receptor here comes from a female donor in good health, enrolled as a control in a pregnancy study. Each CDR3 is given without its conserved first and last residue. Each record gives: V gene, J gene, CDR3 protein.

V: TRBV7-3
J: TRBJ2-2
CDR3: ASSLDRGGNGGELF

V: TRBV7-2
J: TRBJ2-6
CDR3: ASSLPGTGLSSGANVLT

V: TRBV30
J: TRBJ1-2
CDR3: AWSVFRGGYT

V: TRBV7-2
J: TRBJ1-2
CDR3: ASSLDRVRASNYGYT

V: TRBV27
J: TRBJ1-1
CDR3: ASSLYRVSDTEAF

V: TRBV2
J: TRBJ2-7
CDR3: ASSGSGGGHEQY

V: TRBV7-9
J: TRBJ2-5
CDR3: ASRSAGTGQETQY

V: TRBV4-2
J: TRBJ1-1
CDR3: ASSQDDKLMDTEAF

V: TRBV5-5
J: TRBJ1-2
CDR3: ASSLEGTIYGYT

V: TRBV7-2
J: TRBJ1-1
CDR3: ASSSKLVTEAF

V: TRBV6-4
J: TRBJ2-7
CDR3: ASSDHPGQGYEQY

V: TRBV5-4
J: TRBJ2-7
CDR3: ASSPQTSGDYEQY

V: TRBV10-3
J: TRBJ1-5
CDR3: AISEGTGGGNQPQH

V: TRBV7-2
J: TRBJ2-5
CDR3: ASSLLAGDQETQY

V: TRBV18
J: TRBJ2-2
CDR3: ASSPPHTGELF

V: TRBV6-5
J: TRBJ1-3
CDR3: ASSYDRGGSGNTIY

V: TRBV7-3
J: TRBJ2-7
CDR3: ASSLSPGSPYEQY

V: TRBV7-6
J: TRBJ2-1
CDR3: ASSLGGLADNEQF

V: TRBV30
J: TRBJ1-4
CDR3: AWNGGHEKLF

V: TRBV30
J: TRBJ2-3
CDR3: AWRASGTDTQY

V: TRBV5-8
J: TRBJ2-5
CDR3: ASIIQGARETQY

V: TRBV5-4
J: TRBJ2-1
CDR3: ASSAAASGAYNEQF

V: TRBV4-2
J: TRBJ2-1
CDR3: ASSPGGSGDNEQF

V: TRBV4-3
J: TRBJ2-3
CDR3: ASSQGGPGLAGGRGTDTQY

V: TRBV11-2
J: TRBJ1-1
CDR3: ASSLGKAKNMNTEAF

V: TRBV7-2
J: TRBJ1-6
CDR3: ASRLERASNSPLH

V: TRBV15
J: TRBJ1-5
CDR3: ATSRDLQGAGQPQH

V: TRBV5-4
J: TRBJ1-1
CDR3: ASSYSGSNTEAF

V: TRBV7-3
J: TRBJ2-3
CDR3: ASSLRGYVDTQY

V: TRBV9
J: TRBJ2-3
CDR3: ASSAVPILLAGGTDTQY

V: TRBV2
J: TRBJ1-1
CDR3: ASKNNRNTEAF

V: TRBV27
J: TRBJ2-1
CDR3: ASTTPGWGNEQF